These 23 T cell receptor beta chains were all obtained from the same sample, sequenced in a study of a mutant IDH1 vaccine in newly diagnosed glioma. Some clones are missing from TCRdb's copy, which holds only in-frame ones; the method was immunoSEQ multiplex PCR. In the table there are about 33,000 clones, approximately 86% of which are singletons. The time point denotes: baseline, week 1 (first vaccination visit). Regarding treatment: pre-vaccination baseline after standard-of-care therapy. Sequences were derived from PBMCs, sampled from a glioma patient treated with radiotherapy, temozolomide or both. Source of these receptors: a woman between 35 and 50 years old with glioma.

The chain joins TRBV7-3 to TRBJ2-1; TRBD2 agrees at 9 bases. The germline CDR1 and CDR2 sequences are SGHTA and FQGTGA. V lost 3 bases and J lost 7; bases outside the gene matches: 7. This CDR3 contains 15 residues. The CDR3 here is CASSFAGGPGNEQFF. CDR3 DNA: TGTGCCAGCAGCTTCGCGGGAGGGCCGGGGAATGAGCAGTTCTTC. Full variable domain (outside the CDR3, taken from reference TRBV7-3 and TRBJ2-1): GAGVSQTPSNKVTEKGKYVELRCDPISGHTALYWYRQSLGQGPEFLIYFQGTGAADDSGLPNDRFFAVRPEGSVSTLKIQRTERGDSAVYLCASSFAGGPGNEQFFGPGTRLTVL.

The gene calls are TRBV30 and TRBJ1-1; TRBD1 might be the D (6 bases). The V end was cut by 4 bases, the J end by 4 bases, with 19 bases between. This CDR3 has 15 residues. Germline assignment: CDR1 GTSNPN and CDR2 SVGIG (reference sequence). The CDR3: CAWNRRGTRGTEAFF. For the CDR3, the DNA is TGTGCCTGGAACCGCCGGGGAACCAGGGGCACTGAAGCTTTCTTT.

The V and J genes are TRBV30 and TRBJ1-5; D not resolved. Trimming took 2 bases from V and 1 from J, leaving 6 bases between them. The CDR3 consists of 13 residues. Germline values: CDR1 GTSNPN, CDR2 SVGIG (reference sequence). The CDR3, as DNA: TGTGCCTGGAGTTCGGACAGCAATCAGCCCCAGCATTTT. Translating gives CAWSSDSNQPQHF.

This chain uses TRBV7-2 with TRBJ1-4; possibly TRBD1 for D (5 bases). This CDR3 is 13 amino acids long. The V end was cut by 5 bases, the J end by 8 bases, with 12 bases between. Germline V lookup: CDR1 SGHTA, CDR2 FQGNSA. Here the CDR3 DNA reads TGTGCCAGCAGCCCAGACCCAGGGGAAAAACTGTTTTTT. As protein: CASSPDPGEKLFF.

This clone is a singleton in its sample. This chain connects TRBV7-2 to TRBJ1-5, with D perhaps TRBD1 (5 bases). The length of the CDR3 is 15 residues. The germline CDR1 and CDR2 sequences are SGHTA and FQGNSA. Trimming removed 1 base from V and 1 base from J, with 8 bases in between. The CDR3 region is CASSLGQGSNQPQHF. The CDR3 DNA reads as TGTGCCAGCAGCTTAGGGCAGGGCAGCAATCAGCCCCAGCATTTT.

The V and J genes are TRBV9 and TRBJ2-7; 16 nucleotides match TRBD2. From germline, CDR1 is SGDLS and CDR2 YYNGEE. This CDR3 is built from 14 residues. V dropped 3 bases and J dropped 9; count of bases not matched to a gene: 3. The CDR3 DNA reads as TGTGCCAGCAGCGGCGGGACTAGCGGGAGGGGGCAGTACTTC. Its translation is CASSGGTSGRGQYF.

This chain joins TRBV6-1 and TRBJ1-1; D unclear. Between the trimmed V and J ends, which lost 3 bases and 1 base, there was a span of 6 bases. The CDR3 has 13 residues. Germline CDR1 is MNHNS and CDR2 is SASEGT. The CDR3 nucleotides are TGTGCCAGCAGTGAGGTGGCGAACACTGAAGCTTTCTTT. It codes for CASSEVANTEAFF.

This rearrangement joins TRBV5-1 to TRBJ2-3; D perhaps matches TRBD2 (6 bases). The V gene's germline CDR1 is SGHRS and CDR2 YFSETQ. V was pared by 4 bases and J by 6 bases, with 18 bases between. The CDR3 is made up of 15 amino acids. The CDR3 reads CASSPVNGRRDTQYF. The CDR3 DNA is TGCGCCAGCAGCCCCGTAAACGGGAGACGGGATACGCAGTATTTT.

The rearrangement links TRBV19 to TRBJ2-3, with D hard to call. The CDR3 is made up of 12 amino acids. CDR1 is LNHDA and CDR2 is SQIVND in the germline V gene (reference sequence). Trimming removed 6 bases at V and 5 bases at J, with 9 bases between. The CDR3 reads CASRQAGDTQYF. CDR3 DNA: TGTGCCAGTAGGCAAGCTGGAGATACGCAGTATTTT.

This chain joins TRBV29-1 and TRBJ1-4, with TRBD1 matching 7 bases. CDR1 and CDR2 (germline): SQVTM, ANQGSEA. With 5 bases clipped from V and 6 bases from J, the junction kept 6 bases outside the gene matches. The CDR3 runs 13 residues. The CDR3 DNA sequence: TGCAGCGTTAAACGACAGGGAGATGAAAAACTGTTTTTT. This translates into CSVKRQGDEKLFF.

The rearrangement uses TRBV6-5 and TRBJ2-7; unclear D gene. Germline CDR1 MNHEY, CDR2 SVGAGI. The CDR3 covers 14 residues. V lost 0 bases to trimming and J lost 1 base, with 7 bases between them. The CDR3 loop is CASSYSAFSYEQYF. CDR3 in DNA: TGTGCCAGCAGTTACTCGGCTTTTTCCTACGAGCAGTACTTC.

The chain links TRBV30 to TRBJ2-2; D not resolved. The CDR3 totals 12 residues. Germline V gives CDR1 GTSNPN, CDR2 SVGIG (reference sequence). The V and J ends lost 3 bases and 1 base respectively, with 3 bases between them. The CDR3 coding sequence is TGTGCCTGGAGAAAGAACACCGGGGAGCTGTTTTTT. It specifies CAWRKNTGELFF. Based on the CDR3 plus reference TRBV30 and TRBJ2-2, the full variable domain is SQTIHQWPATLVQPVGSPLSLECTVEGTSNPNLYWYRQAAGRGLQLLFYSVGIGQISSEVPQNLSASRPQDRQFILSSKKLLLSDSGFYLCAWRKNTGELFFGEGSRLTVL.

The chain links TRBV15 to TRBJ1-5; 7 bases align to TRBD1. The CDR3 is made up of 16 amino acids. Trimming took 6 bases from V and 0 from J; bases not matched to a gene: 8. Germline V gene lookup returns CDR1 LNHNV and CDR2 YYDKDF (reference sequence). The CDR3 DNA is TGTGCCACCAGGCAGGGGGGGTGGTATAGCAATCAGCCCCAGCATTTT. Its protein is CATRQGGWYSNQPQHF.

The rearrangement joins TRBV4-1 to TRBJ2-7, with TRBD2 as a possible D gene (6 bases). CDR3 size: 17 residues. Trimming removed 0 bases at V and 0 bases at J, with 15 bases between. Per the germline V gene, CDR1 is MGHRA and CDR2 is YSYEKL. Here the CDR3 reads CASSQESMIGSSYEQYF. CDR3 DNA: TGCGCCAGCAGCCAAGAATCCATGATCGGGAGCTCCTACGAGCAGTACTTC.

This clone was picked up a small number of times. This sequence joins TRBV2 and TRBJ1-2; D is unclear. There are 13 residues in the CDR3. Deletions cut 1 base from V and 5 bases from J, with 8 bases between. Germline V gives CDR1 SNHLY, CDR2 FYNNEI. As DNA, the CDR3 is TGTGCCAGCAGTGAAGGTGGAGGGTATGGCTACACCTTC. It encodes CASSEGGGYGYTF. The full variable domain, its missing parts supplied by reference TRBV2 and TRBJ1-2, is EPEVTQTPSHQVTQMGQEVILRCVPISNHLYFYWYRQILGQKVEFLVSFYNNEISEKSEIFDDQFSVERPDGSNFTLKIRSTKLEDSAMYFCASSEGGGYGYTFGSGTRLTVV.

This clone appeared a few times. The CDR3 loop is CASSQGGRNSPLHF. Here the CDR3 DNA reads TGCGCCAGCAGCCAAGGGGGCCGAAATTCACCCCTCCACTTT. This rearrangement joins TRBV4-3 to TRBJ1-6, with D maybe TRBD1 (5 bases). This CDR3 comprises 14 residues. V was shortened by 1 base and J by 7 bases, with 8 bases between the two germline ends. Germline CDR1 LGHNA, CDR2 YSLEER.

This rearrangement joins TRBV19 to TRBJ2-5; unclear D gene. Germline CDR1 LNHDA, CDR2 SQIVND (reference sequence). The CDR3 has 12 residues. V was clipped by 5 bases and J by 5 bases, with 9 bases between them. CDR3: CASSSGLETQYF. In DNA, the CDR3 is TGTGCCAGTAGTTCCGGCCTGGAGACCCAGTACTTC.

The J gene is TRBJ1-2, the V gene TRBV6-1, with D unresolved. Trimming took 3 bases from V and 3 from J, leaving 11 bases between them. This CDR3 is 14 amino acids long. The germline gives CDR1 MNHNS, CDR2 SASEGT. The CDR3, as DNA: TGTGCCAGCAGTGACAGAAGGAGTGACTATGGCTACACCTTC. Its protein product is CASSDRRSDYGYTF.

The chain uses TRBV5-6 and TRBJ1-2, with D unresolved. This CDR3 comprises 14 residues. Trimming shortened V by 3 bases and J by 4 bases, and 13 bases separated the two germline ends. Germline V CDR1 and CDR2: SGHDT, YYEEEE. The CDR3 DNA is TGTGCCAGCAGCTCGATCCGTCGGGGCTATGGCTACACCTTC. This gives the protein CASSSIRRGYGYTF. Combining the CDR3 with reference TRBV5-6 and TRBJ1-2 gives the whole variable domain DAGVTQSPTHLIKTRGQQVTLRCSPKSGHDTVSWYQQALGQGPQFIFQYYEEEERQRGNFPDRFSGHQFPNYSSELNVNALLLGDSALYLCASSSIRRGYGYTFGSGTRLTVV.

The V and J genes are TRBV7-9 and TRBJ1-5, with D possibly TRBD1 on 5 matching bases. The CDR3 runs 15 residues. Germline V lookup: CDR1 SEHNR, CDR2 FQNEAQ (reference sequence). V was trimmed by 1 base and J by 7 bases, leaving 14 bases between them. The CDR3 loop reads CASSLDGRDGQPQHF. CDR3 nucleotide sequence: TGTGCCAGCAGCTTAGATGGAAGGGACGGCCAGCCCCAGCATTTT.

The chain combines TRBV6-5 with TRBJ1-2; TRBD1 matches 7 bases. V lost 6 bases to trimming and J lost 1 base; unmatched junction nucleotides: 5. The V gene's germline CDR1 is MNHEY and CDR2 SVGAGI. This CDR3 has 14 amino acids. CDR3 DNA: TGTGCCAGCAGATTCGGACAGGATAACTATGGCTACACCTTC. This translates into CASRFGQDNYGYTF.

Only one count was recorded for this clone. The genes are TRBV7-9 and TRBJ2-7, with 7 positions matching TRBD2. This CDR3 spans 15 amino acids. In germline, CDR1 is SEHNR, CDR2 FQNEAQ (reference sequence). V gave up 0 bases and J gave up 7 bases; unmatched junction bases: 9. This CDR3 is CASSLASIREGEQYF. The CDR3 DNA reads TGTGCCAGCAGCTTAGCGTCGATTAGGGAGGGGGAGCAGTACTTC.

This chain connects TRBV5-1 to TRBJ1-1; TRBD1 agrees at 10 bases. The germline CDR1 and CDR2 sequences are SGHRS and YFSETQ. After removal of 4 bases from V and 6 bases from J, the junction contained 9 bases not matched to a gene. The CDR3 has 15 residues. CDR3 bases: TGCGCCAGCAGCGCACCGGGACAGGGGCTGGCTGAAGCTTTCTTT. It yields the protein CASSAPGQGLAEAFF. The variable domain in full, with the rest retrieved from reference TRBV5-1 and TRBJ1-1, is KAGVTQTPRYLIKTRGQQVTLSCSPISGHRSVSWYQQTPGQGLQFLFEYFSETQRNKGNFPGRFSGRQFSNSRSEMNVSTLELGDSALYLCASSAPGQGLAEAFFGQGTRLTVV.